Listed below are T cell receptor beta chains from one sample, sequenced in a study of CD8+ T cells in alopecia areata. TCRdb keeps only in-frame clones here, not all; method: immunoSEQ multiplex PCR. The top ten hold approximately 4.3% of the sample, which has about 150,000 clones, about 60% seen once. Sequences were obtained from CD4+ T cells sorted from blood. These receptors came from a human donor in good health. The CDR3 runs from the conserved cysteine through the conserved F or W. D genes are given only for firm matches. Part of the rows lack a size; the others show once, few, many or a class for expanded clones.

len: 15
d_gene: TRBD1
j_gene: TRBJ2-1
v_gene: TRBV7-2
abundance: .
CDR3nt: TGTGCCAGCAGACCTCAGGGGGCCATGTACAATGAGCAGTTCTTC
CDR3aa: CASRPQGAMYNEQFF

len: 15
d_gene: .
j_gene: TRBJ1-5
v_gene: TRBV2
abundance: .
CDR3nt: TGTGCCAGCAGTGAAGGCCTTCTTCTTAATCAGCCCCAGCATTTT
CDR3aa: CASSEGLLLNQPQHF

len: 12
d_gene: .
j_gene: TRBJ2-7
v_gene: TRBV28
abundance: .
CDR3nt: TGTGCCAGCAGTTTAGTGGGTTACGAGCAGTACTTC
CDR3aa: CASSLVGYEQYF

len: 13
d_gene: .
j_gene: TRBJ1-1
v_gene: TRBV14
abundance: few
CDR3nt: TGTGCCAGCAGCCGCGTGGGGAACACTGAAGCTTTCTTT
CDR3aa: CASSRVGNTEAFF

len: 15
d_gene: .
j_gene: TRBJ1-5
v_gene: TRBV6-6
abundance: .
CDR3nt: TGTGCCAGCAGCTCTGGGGGCGGGAGGGCTCAGCCCCAGCATTTT
CDR3aa: CASSSGGGRAQPQHF

len: 13
d_gene: TRBD1
j_gene: TRBJ1-1
v_gene: TRBV25-1
abundance: .
CDR3nt: TGTGCCAGCAGTAAAACAGGGGTCTCTGAAGCTTTCTTT
CDR3aa: CASSKTGVSEAFF

len: 11
d_gene: .
j_gene: TRBJ2-1
v_gene: TRBV29-1
abundance: .
CDR3nt: TGCAGCGTTGGGGGAGTGAATGAGCAGTTCTTC
CDR3aa: CSVGGVNEQFF

len: 15
d_gene: .
j_gene: TRBJ2-1
v_gene: TRBV4-1
abundance: .
CDR3nt: TGCGCCAGCAGCCAAGAACCGGTTCTATCCAATGAGCAGTTCTTC
CDR3aa: CASSQEPVLSNEQFF

len: 15
d_gene: TRBD2
j_gene: TRBJ2-7
v_gene: TRBV6-6
abundance: once
CDR3nt: TGTGCCAGCAGTTATGGACTAGCGGGGGGCTACGAGCAGTACTTC
CDR3aa: CASSYGLAGGYEQYF

len: 13
d_gene: .
j_gene: TRBJ1-2
v_gene: TRBV6-6
abundance: few
CDR3nt: TGTGCCAGCAGCGTGCAGGGTCCCAGGGGCTACACCTTC
CDR3aa: CASSVQGPRGYTF

len: 20
d_gene: .
j_gene: TRBJ2-7
v_gene: TRBV4-2
abundance: .
CDR3nt: .
CDR3aa: CASSRRAGTSGKWGSYEQYF

len: 15
d_gene: TRBD2
j_gene: TRBJ2-1
v_gene: TRBV11-2
abundance: .
CDR3nt: TGTGCCAGCAGCTCATTAGCGGGAGGGCCCGGTGAGCAGTTCTTC
CDR3aa: CASSSLAGGPGEQFF

len: 14
d_gene: .
j_gene: TRBJ2-5
v_gene: TRBV7-2
abundance: once
CDR3nt: TGTGCCAGCCGGAGTACAGGGAGACAAGAGACCCAGTACTTC
CDR3aa: CASRSTGRQETQYF

len: 11
d_gene: .
j_gene: TRBJ2-7
v_gene: TRBV6-1
abundance: few
CDR3nt: TGTGCCAGCAGAAGGGGGGGAGAGCAGTACTTC
CDR3aa: CASRRGGEQYF

len: 17
d_gene: .
j_gene: TRBJ2-3
v_gene: TRBV7-6
abundance: few
CDR3nt: TGTGCCAGCAGCATATTCCCTCGGGGGTCCAGCACAGATACGCAGTATTTT
CDR3aa: CASSIFPRGSSTDTQYF

len: 15
d_gene: .
j_gene: TRBJ2-5
v_gene: TRBV7-2
abundance: .
CDR3nt: TGTGCCAGCAGCTTAGAGCTAGCGCCTAAAGAGACCCAGTACTTC
CDR3aa: CASSLELAPKETQYF

len: 13
d_gene: .
j_gene: TRBJ2-5
v_gene: TRBV5-8
abundance: few
CDR3nt: TGTGCCAGCAACCCGACCCGAAGAGCGACCCAGTACTTC
CDR3aa: CASNPTRRATQYF

len: 17
d_gene: .
j_gene: TRBJ1-2
v_gene: TRBV9
abundance: .
CDR3nt: TGTGCCAGCAGTGTTATTGACAGTCCCCTGATTCACTATGGCTACACCTTC
CDR3aa: CASSVIDSPLIHYGYTF

len: 18
d_gene: TRBD1
j_gene: TRBJ2-2
v_gene: TRBV11-2
abundance: .
CDR3nt: TGTGCCAGCAGCTTAACCCCTAGACAGGGGCAGAACACCGGGGAGCTGTTTTTT
CDR3aa: CASSLTPRQGQNTGELFF

len: 13
d_gene: .
j_gene: TRBJ2-4
v_gene: TRBV5-4
abundance: .
CDR3nt: TGTGCCAGCTCCACAGGTTCCAAAAACATTCAGTACTTC
CDR3aa: CASSTGSKNIQYF

len: 11
d_gene: .
j_gene: TRBJ2-7
v_gene: TRBV28
abundance: .
CDR3nt: TGTGCCTGCTCGATGGCCTACGAGCAGTACTTC
CDR3aa: CACSMAYEQYF

len: 13
d_gene: .
j_gene: TRBJ2-5
v_gene: TRBV15
abundance: once
CDR3nt: TGTGCCACCAGCAGACGACAGTTCGAGACCCAGTACTTC
CDR3aa: CATSRRQFETQYF

len: 16
d_gene: .
j_gene: TRBJ2-5
v_gene: TRBV28
abundance: .
CDR3nt: TGTGCCAGCAGTTTAGATCTCGTACGCATACAAGAGACCCAGTACTTC
CDR3aa: CASSLDLVRIQETQYF

len: 13
d_gene: .
j_gene: TRBJ2-5
v_gene: TRBV7-2
abundance: once
CDR3nt: TGTGCCAGCAGCCGGACATTCCAAGAGACCCAGTACTTC
CDR3aa: CASSRTFQETQYF

len: 12
d_gene: .
j_gene: TRBJ1-1
v_gene: TRBV30
abundance: .
CDR3nt: TGTGCCTGGGCTGACACTAACACTGAAGCTTTCTTT
CDR3aa: CAWADTNTEAFF

len: 14
d_gene: .
j_gene: TRBJ1-4
v_gene: TRBV6-5
abundance: few
CDR3nt: TGTGCCAGCAGTGGCGTTGCAACTAATGAAAAACTGTTTTTT
CDR3aa: CASSGVATNEKLFF

len: 13
d_gene: .
j_gene: TRBJ1-5
v_gene: TRBV2
abundance: .
CDR3nt: TGTGCCAGCAGCGACAGAACTGCCCAGCCCCAGCATTTT
CDR3aa: CASSDRTAQPQHF

len: 16
d_gene: .
j_gene: TRBJ2-3
v_gene: TRBV2
abundance: .
CDR3nt: TGTGCCAGCAGTGAAGCGCTTCTTGGGAGTTCAGATACGCAGTATTTT
CDR3aa: CASSEALLGSSDTQYF

len: 15
d_gene: .
j_gene: TRBJ1-4
v_gene: TRBV4-1
abundance: .
CDR3nt: TGCGCCAGCAGCCGCGCTTTGGCAACTAATGAAAAACTGTTTTTT
CDR3aa: CASSRALATNEKLFF

len: 11
d_gene: .
j_gene: TRBJ1-1
v_gene: TRBV11-2
abundance: .
CDR3nt: TGTGCCAGCAGTGACGACACTGAAGCTTTCTTT
CDR3aa: CASSDDTEAFF

len: 10
d_gene: .
j_gene: TRBJ2-1
v_gene: TRBV29-1
abundance: .
CDR3nt: TGCAGCGTGGGCCACAATGAGCAGTTCTTC
CDR3aa: CSVGHNEQFF

len: 14
d_gene: .
j_gene: TRBJ1-1
v_gene: TRBV5-1
abundance: few
CDR3nt: TGCGCCAGCACGTACTCAGGGATGAACACTGAAGCTTTCTTT
CDR3aa: CASTYSGMNTEAFF

len: 13
d_gene: .
j_gene: TRBJ2-3
v_gene: TRBV7-9
abundance: .
CDR3nt: TGTGCCAGCGGGCGGTTTAGCACAGATACGCAGTATTTT
CDR3aa: CASGRFSTDTQYF

len: 13
d_gene: TRBD2
j_gene: TRBJ2-3
v_gene: TRBV29-1
abundance: .
CDR3nt: TGCAGCGCCTGGGGCGGGGGGACAGATACGCAGTATTTT
CDR3aa: CSAWGGGTDTQYF

len: 14
d_gene: .
j_gene: TRBJ1-1
v_gene: TRBV5-1
abundance: .
CDR3nt: TGCGCCAGCAGCTTAGCGTTCATGAACACTGAAGCTTTCTTT
CDR3aa: CASSLAFMNTEAFF

len: 12
d_gene: TRBD2
j_gene: TRBJ2-1
v_gene: TRBV6-1
abundance: .
CDR3nt: TGTGCCGCCCGGGACTATATCAATGAGCAGTTCTTC
CDR3aa: CAARDYINEQFF

len: 13
d_gene: .
j_gene: TRBJ2-6
v_gene: TRBV13
abundance: .
CDR3nt: TGTGCCAGCAGCTTACGGGGGGCCAACGTCCTGACTTTC
CDR3aa: CASSLRGANVLTF

len: 14
d_gene: .
j_gene: TRBJ1-2
v_gene: TRBV18
abundance: .
CDR3nt: TGTGCCAGCTCACCACAGAACGGAAACTATGGCTACACCTTC
CDR3aa: CASSPQNGNYGYTF